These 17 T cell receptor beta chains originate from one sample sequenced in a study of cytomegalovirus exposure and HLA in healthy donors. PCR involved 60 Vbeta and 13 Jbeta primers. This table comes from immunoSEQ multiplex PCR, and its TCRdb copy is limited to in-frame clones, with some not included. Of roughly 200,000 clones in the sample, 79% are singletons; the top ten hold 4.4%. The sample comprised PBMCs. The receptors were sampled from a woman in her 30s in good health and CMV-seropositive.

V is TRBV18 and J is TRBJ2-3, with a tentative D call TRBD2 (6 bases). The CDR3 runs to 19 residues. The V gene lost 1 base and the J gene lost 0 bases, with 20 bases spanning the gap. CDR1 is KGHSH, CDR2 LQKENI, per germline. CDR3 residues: CASSPQINYGGASTDTQYF. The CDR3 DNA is TGTGCCAGCTCACCACAAATAAATTACGGAGGGGCTAGCACAGATACGCAGTATTTT.

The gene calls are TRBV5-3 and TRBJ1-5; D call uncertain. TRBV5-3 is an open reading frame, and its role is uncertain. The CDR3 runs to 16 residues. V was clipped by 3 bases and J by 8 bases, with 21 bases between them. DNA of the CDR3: TGTGCCAGAAGCTCCCCGGGTACACCCATATGGGAGCCCCAGCATTTT. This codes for CARSSPGTPIWEPQHF.

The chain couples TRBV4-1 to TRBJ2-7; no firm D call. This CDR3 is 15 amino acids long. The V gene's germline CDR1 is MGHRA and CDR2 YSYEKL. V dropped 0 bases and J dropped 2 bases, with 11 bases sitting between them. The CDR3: CASSQDPSPTYEQYF. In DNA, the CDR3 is TGCGCCAGCAGCCAAGATCCCAGTCCCACCTACGAGCAGTACTTC.

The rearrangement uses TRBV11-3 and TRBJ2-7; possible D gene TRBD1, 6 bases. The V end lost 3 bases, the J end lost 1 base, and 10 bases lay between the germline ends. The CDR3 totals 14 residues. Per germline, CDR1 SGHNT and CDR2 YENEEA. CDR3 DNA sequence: TGTGCCAGCAGCTTGGACAGCATGTCCTACGAGCAGTACTTC. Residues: CASSLDSMSYEQYF.

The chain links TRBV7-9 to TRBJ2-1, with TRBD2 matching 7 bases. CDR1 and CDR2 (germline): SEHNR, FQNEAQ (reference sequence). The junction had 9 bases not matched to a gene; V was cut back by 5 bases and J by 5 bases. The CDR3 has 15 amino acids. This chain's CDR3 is CASSRQTSFDNEQFF. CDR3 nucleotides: TGTGCCAGCAGCCGTCAGACTAGCTTTGACAATGAGCAGTTCTTC.

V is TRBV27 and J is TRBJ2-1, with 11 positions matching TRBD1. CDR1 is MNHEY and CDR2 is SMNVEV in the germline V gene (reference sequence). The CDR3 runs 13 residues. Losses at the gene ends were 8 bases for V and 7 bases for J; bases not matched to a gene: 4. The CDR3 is CASGQGALNEQFF. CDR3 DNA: TGTGCCAGCGGACAGGGGGCTCTAAATGAGCAGTTCTTC.

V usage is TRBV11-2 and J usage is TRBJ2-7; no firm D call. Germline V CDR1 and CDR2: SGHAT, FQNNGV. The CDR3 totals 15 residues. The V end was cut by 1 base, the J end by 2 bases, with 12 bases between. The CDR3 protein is CASSLGSYSPYEQYF. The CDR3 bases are TGTGCCAGCAGCTTAGGGTCCTACAGCCCCTACGAGCAGTACTTC.

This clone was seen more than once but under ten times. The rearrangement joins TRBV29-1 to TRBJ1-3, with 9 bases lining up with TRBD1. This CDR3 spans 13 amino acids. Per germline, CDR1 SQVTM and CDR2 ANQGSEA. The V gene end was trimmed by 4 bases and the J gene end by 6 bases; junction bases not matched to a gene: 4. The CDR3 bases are TGCAGCGTTGGGGGGGACAGGGTAAACACCATATATTTT. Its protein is CSVGGDRVNTIYF.

The CDR3 sequence: CASSSSGEKTDTQYF. CDR3 DNA: TGTGCCAGCAGTTCCTCGGGAGAGAAGACAGATACGCAGTATTTT. The V and J genes are TRBV6-5 and TRBJ2-3; a possible D gene is TRBD2 (6 bases). Deletions cut 4 bases from V and 3 bases from J, with 14 bases between. Germline lookup yields CDR1 MNHEY and CDR2 SVGAGI. The CDR3 sequence is 15 residues long.

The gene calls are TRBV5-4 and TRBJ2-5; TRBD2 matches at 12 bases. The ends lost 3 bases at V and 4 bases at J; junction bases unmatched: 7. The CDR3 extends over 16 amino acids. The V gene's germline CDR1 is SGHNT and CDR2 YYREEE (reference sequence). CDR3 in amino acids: CASSSRTSGIRETQYF. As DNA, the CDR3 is TGTGCCAGCAGCTCCCGGACTAGCGGGATTCGAGAGACCCAGTACTTC.

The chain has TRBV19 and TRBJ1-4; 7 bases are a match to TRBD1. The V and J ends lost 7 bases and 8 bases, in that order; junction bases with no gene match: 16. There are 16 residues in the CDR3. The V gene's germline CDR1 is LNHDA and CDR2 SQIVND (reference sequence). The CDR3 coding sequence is TGTGCCAGTACCCATCATCGGGACAGACGGGAAGAAAAACTGTTTTTT. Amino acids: CASTHHRDRREEKLFF.

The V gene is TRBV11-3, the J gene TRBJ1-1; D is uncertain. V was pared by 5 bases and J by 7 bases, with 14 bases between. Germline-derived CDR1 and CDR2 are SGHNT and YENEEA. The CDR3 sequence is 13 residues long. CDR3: CASSPAGVIEAFF. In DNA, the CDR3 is TGTGCCAGCAGCCCCGCCGGGGTAATTGAAGCTTTCTTT.

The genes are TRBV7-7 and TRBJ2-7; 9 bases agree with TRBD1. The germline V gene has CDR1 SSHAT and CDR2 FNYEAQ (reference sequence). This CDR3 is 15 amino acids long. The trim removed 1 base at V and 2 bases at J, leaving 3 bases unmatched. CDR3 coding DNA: TGTGCCAGCAGCTTAGGGACAGGGGCCGCCTACGAGCAGTACTTC. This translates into CASSLGTGAAYEQYF.

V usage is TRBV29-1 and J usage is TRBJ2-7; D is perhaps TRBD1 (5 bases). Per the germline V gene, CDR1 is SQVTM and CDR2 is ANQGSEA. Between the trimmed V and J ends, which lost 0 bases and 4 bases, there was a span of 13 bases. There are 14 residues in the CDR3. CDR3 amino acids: CSVEDPQGEYEQYF. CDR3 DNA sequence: TGCAGCGTTGAAGATCCCCAGGGCGAATACGAGCAGTACTTC.

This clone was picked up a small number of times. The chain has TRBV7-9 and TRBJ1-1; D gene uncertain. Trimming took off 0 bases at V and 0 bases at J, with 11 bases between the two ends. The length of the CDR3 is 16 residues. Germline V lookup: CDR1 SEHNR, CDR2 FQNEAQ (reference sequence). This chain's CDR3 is CASSLAPRVMNTEAFF. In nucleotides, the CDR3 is TGTGCCAGCAGCTTAGCGCCGAGAGTCATGAACACTGAAGCTTTCTTT. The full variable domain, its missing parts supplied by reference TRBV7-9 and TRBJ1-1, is DTGVSQNPRHKITKRGQNVTFRCDPISEHNRLYWYRQTLGQGPEFLTYFQNEAQLEKSRLLSDRFSAERPKGSFSTLEIQRTEQGDSAMYLCASSLAPRVMNTEAFFGQGTRLTVV.

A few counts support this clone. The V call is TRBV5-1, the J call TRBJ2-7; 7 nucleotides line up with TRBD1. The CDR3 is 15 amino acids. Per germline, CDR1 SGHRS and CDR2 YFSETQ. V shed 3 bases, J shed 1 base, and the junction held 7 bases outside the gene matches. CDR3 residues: CASSSTGTESYEQYF. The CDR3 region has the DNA TGCGCCAGCAGCTCTACCGGGACAGAGTCCTACGAGCAGTACTTC.

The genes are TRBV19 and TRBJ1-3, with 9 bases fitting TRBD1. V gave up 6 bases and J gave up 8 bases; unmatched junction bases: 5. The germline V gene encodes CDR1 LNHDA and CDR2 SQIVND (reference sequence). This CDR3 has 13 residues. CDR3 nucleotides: TGTGCCAGTAGGAACAGGGGGCAGGACACCATATATTTT. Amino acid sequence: CASRNRGQDTIYF.